The 18 T cell receptor beta chains presented below share a single source sample, sequenced in a study of long-term antiretroviral therapy in people with HIV. Running of the v3.0 immunoSEQ assay took place at survey level. Profiled with immunoSEQ multiplex PCR; TCRdb holds only in-frame clones, not every one. The table includes 15,000 or so clones, 70% to 90% detected once. This material consisted of unsorted PBMCs, taken 6.2 years after starting antiretroviral therapy. These receptor sequences come from a man between 40 and 49 years old with HIV.

The J gene is TRBJ2-7, the V gene TRBV19, with D perhaps matching TRBD1 (6 bases). CDR3 size: 12 residues. Germline CDR1 LNHDA, CDR2 SQIVND (reference sequence). Trimming took off 3 bases at V and 7 bases at J, with 10 bases between the two ends. The CDR3 protein is CASSMGAGEQYF. In nucleotides, the CDR3 is TGTGCCAGTAGTATGGGGGCTGGGGAGCAGTACTTC.

J is TRBJ1-5 and V is TRBV19; 11 bases fit TRBD1. Trimming took 3 bases from V and 6 from J; bases not matched to a gene: 7. Per the germline V gene, CDR1 is LNHDA and CDR2 is SQIVND (reference sequence). The CDR3 loop spans 16 amino acids. DNA for the CDR3: TGTGCCAGTAGTATTCTGGACAGGGGGCGCGGTCAGCCCCAGCATTTT. This codes for CASSILDRGRGQPQHF.

This chain uses TRBV11-2 with TRBJ1-1; 9 nucleotides agree with TRBD1. The CDR3 has 16 amino acids. Germline loops: CDR1 SGHAT, CDR2 FQNNGV. Trimming took 2 bases from V and 4 from J; bases not matched to a gene: 8. The CDR3 region is CASSLLPGQGSTEAFF. The CDR3 bases are TGTGCCAGCAGCTTACTCCCGGGACAGGGTAGCACTGAAGCTTTCTTT.

The J gene is TRBJ2-1, the V gene TRBV10-3, with D possibly TRBD2 on 5 matching bases. CDR1 is ENHRY and CDR2 is SYGVKD in the germline V gene. The CDR3 consists of 17 residues. Trimming stripped 1 base from V and 3 bases from J, with 16 bases between. The CDR3 sequence: CAISELSAAAVYNEQFF. CDR3 sequence (DNA): TGTGCCATCAGTGAGTTATCAGCGGCGGCTGTCTACAATGAGCAGTTCTTC.

This rearrangement joins TRBV30 to TRBJ1-3, with D perhaps TRBD1 (5 bases). The germline gives CDR1 GTSNPN, CDR2 SVGIG (reference sequence). The CDR3 has 13 residues. Deletions cut 6 bases from V and 2 bases from J, with 11 bases between. Here the CDR3 DNA reads TGTGCCTGTAAATCGGGGGCTGGAAACACCATATATTTT. Protein: CACKSGAGNTIYF.

This sequence joins TRBV6-6 and TRBJ2-7; D remains ambiguous. Germline V gene data show CDR1 as MNHNY and CDR2 as SVGAGI (reference sequence). Trimming took 2 bases from V and 2 from J, leaving 4 bases between them. This CDR3 is 12 amino acids long. The DNA for the CDR3 is TGTGCCAGCAGTTACCCGCCCTACGAGCAGTACTTC. Translation: CASSYPPYEQYF.

The chain couples TRBV9 to TRBJ1-5, with D hard to call. Trimming took 0 bases from V and 7 from J, leaving 11 bases between them. This CDR3 region has 14 residues. The V gene's germline CDR1 is SGDLS and CDR2 YYNGEE. CDR3 in amino acids: CASSVGEGGQPQHF. CDR3 in DNA: TGTGCCAGCAGCGTAGGGGAGGGAGGACAGCCCCAGCATTTT.

This clone was detected only once. The J gene is TRBJ2-7, the V gene TRBV29-1; no clear D gene. Deletions cut 5 bases from V and 0 bases from J, with 11 bases between. In germline, CDR1 is SQVTM, CDR2 ANQGSEA. This CDR3 region has 13 residues. The CDR3 nucleotides are TGCAGCGTTCGGTCAGATTCCTCCTACGAGCAGTACTTC. It yields the protein CSVRSDSSYEQYF.

The chain joins TRBV6-5 to TRBJ1-2, with unresolved D. Per germline, CDR1 MNHEY and CDR2 SVGAGI. The CDR3 spans 12 residues. Trimming left V 6 bases short and J 4 bases short, with 9 bases between. The CDR3 here is CASRAAFYGYTF. The CDR3 DNA sequence: TGTGCCAGCAGGGCGGCTTTCTATGGCTACACCTTC.

V gene TRBV7-9 combines with J gene TRBJ2-1; the match to TRBD2 covers 8 bases. Germline-derived CDR1 and CDR2 are SEHNR and FQNEAQ (reference sequence). This CDR3 contains 15 residues. V shed 5 bases and J 6 bases; nucleotides not matched to a gene: 9. CDR3 sequence (DNA): TGTGCCAGCAGCATTCCGGGACTAGGCGGCAATGAGCAGTTCTTC. It specifies CASSIPGLGGNEQFF.

The rearrangement joins TRBV9 to TRBJ2-5; 12 bases are a match to TRBD2. Germline V gene sequence: CDR1 SGDLS, CDR2 YYNGEE. The CDR3 extends over 16 amino acids. The J segment lost 2 bases and the V segment lost 5 bases, leaving 7 bases of the junction unmatched. CDR3 in DNA: TGTGCCAGCAGTCCACTAGCGGGAGGCCTACAAGAGACCCAGTACTTC. Protein product: CASSPLAGGLQETQYF.

J is TRBJ2-4 and V is TRBV9, with D perhaps TRBD1 or TRBD2 (5 bases each). V lost 0 bases and J 2 bases, leaving 9 bases between the germline ends. The germline V gene encodes CDR1 SGDLS and CDR2 YYNGEE. The CDR3 is 15 amino acids. DNA for the CDR3: TGTGCCAGCAGCGTAGCTTGGGGGACCAAAAACATTCAGTACTTC. Protein product: CASSVAWGTKNIQYF. Combining the CDR3 with reference TRBV9 and TRBJ2-4 gives the whole variable domain DSGVTQTPKHLITATGQRVTLRCSPRSGDLSVYWYQQSLDQGLQFLIQYYNGEERAKGNILERFSAQQFPDLHSELNLSSLELGDSALYFCASSVAWGTKNIQYFGAGTRLSVL.

V is TRBV5-4 and J is TRBJ2-5; tentative D call: TRBD2 (6 bases). This CDR3 comprises 16 residues. Germline V gene sequence: CDR1 SGHNT, CDR2 YYREEE (reference sequence). V was trimmed by 0 bases and J by 5 bases, leaving 17 bases between them. This chain's CDR3 is CASSLDLSGPLETQYF. CDR3 bases: TGTGCCAGCAGCTTGGATTTGAGCGGGCCTTTGGAGACCCAGTACTTC.

The chain recombines TRBV14 with TRBJ1-4, with D possibly TRBD1 on 5 matching bases. Trimming removed 3 bases from V and 0 bases from J, with 11 bases in between. The CDR3 loop spans 16 amino acids. Germline V gene lookup returns CDR1 SGHDN and CDR2 FVKESK. CDR3 sequence: CASSHRVTSTNEKLFF. For the CDR3, the DNA is TGTGCCAGCAGCCACAGGGTTACCTCAACTAATGAAAAACTGTTTTTT.

The rearrangement joins TRBV29-1 to TRBJ2-5, with TRBD1 matching over 7 bases. The CDR3 spans 16 residues. V dropped 2 bases and J dropped 1; count of bases not matched to a gene: 10. CDR1 SQVTM and CDR2 ANQGSEA come from the germline V gene. CDR3 DNA sequence: TGCAGCGTTGAAATGGGCAGGACAGGACTCCAAGAGACCCAGTACTTC. Encoded protein: CSVEMGRTGLQETQYF.

This clone was picked up one time. CDR3 sequence reads: CASSPPSTDTQYF. CDR3 sequence (DNA): TGTGCCAGCTCACCCCCTAGTACAGATACGCAGTATTTT. The V gene is TRBV18, the J gene TRBJ2-3; D gene ambiguous. The CDR3 is 13 residues long. Trimming took 3 bases from V and 3 from J, leaving 7 bases between them. CDR1 and CDR2 from the germline V gene are KGHSH and LQKENI.

The chain recombines TRBV19 with TRBJ1-5; tentative D call: TRBD1 (5 bases). Germline CDR1 and CDR2: LNHDA and SQIVND (reference sequence). The CDR3 is made up of 15 amino acids. The ends were cut back, 2 bases at V and 3 bases at J, with 11 bases in the middle. The CDR3 DNA is TGTGCCAGTAGTATAACGGGAGGGACCAATCAGCCCCAGCATTTT. Translated, it gives CASSITGGTNQPQHF.

The chain recombines TRBV11-3 with TRBJ2-3, with 8 positions matching TRBD2. Losses at the gene ends were 5 bases for V and 2 bases for J; bases not matched to a gene: 6. The CDR3 has 15 residues. Germline loops: CDR1 SGHNT, CDR2 YENEEA. The CDR3 DNA follows: TGTGCCAGCAGCCCCACTAGCGGTTTCACAGATACGCAGTATTTT. As protein: CASSPTSGFTDTQYF.